The clone carrying this T cell receptor (delta chain) was detected only a few times. The antigen is unknown. This record comes from a study of Vδ1+ human thymocytes. Extracted RNA was reverse transcribed into cDNA. CDR3 amplicons came from multiplex PCR with pooled V-gene forward and constant-region reverse primers. TCRdb repeated clone calling on the multiplex PCR reads with CATT. There are fewer than 25,000 delta-chain clones in the sample; 7.5% to 9% occur only once, and approximately 0.93% lies in the top ten. Study-wide points: In the thymus, TRG and TRD repertoires looked highly polyclonal with Gaussian CDR3 lengths. Donors shared many TRG clonotypes but few TRD clonotypes.

The CDR3 runs to 16 residues. V shed 7 bases, J shed 0 bases, and the junction held 8 bases outside the gene matches. The germline gives CDR1 TSWWSYY, CDR2 QGS. V and J are TRDV1 and TRDJ1; 10 nucleotides align to TRDD3. This sequence was found in a child in the first two years of life who had congenital heart surgery. The sample was Vdelta1+ gamma-delta thymocytes from the thymus. The subset here: FACS-sorted CD3+ TCRalphabeta- TCRVdelta1+ TCRVdelta2- thymocytes. The CDR3 is CALAPGDTLYTDKLIF. As DNA, the CDR3 is TGTGCTCTTGCACCGGGGGATACGCTCTACACCGATAAACTCATCTTT.